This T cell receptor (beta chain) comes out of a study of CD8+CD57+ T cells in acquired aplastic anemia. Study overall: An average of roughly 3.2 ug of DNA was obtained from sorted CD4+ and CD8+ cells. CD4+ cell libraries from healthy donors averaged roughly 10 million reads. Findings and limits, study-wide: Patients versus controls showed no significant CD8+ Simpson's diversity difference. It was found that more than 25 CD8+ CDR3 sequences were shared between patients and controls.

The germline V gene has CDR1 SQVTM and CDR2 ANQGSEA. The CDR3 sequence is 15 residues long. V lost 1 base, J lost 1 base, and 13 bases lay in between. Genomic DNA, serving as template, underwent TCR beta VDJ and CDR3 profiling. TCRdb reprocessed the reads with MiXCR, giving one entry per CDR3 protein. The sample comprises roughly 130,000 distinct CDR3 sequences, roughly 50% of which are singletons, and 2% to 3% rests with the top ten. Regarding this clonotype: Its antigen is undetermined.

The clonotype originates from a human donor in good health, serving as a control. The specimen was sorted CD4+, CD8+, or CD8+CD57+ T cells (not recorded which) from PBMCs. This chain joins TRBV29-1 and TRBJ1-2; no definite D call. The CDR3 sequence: CSVEVPGEINYGYTF. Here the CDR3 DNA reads TGCAGCGTTGAAGTGCCCGGAGAGATTAACTATGGCTACACCTTC.